The following is a T cell receptor (beta chain) sequence with its context. The memory fraction was CD4+CD45RO+CD25- cells. TCRdb reanalysed the 5' RACE reads using MiXCR and keeps one entry per CDR3 protein. The repertoire holds just under 65,000 distinct CDR3 sequences, with 22% as singletons. Germline CDR1 and CDR2: ENHRY and SYGVKD. There are 13 residues in the CDR3. Trimming removed 9 bases from V and 1 base from J, with 12 bases in between. The sequence was collected from a female donor with breast cancer. The sequenced material came from memory CD4+ T cells sorted from a lymph node. Subset indicated: memory CD4+ T cells, CD4+CD45RO+CD25-. The rearrangement uses TRBV10-3 and TRBJ1-1, with D hard to call. DNA of the CDR3: TGTGCCATTGCCTACATGAGGAACACTGAAGCTTTCTTT. Amino acids: CAIAYMRNTEAFF.